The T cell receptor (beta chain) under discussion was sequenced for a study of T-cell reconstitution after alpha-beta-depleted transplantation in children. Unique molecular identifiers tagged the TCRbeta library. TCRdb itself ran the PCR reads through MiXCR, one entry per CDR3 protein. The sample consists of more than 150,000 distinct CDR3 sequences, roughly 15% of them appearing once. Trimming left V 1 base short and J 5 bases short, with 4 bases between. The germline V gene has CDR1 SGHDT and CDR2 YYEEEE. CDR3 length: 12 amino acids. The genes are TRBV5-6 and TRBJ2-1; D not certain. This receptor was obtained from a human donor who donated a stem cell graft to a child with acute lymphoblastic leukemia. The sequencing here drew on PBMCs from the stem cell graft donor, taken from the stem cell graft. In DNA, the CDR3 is TGTGCCAGCAGCTTGCCCAACAATGAGCAGTTCTTC. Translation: CASSLPNNEQFF.